This TCR beta chain originates from a study of control samples from healthy donors and cancer patients. Libraries were prepared by immunoSEQ multiplex PCR; TCRdb keeps only in-frame clonotypes and omits some of them. The sample lists some 48,000 clones, about 93% occurring once. There are 16 residues in the CDR3. The ends were cut back, 1 base at V and 2 bases at J, with 12 bases in the middle. Germline CDR1 reads SGHVS; CDR2 reads FNYEAQ. The clonotype originates from a woman in her 50s with head and neck cancer. What was sequenced was PBMCs. This chain links TRBV7-6 with TRBJ1-3; D might be TRBD1 (5 bases). The CDR3 sequence: CASSLVNGQAGNTIYF. CDR3 DNA sequence: TGTGCCAGCAGCTTAGTTAATGGACAAGCTGGAAACACCATATATTTT.